This T cell receptor (beta chain) was recorded in a study of cytomegalovirus exposure and HLA in healthy donors. The V gene lost 4 bases and the J gene lost 0 bases, with 10 bases spanning the gap. CDR3 size: 14 residues. Per germline, CDR1 SGDLS and CDR2 YYNGEE. 13 Jbeta primers and 60 Vbeta primers were used for the PCR. Measured with immunoSEQ multiplex PCR; TCRdb has only the in-frame clones, and not every one. The sample lists approximately 100,000 clones, 65% to 80% occurring once. A note on this clone: The target antigen is unknown.

Notes on the study in general: It was confirmed in vitro that a few of the CMV-associated chains were specific for CMV antigens. DRB1 had the most TCR associations and HLA-C the fewest, a later analysis found, with rates varying by HLA locus. In an earlier analysis, in some 500 donors, most V segments appeared productive either ~90% or ~30% of the time.

The sequencing sample was made of PBMCs. The chain couples TRBV9 to TRBJ1-1; possibly TRBD1 for D (5 bases). The clonotype was recovered from a woman between 18 and 29 years old in good health and CMV-seropositive. The CDR3, as DNA: TGTGCCAGCAGCTTTGCAGGGATGAACACTGAAGCTTTCTTT. This gives the protein CASSFAGMNTEAFF.